Each of the 21 T cell receptor beta chains below was sequenced from the same sample in a study of CD8+CD57+ T cells in acquired aplastic anemia. TCR beta VDJ and CDR3 profiling used genomic DNA as template. TCRdb re-derived calls from the reads in MiXCR, one entry per CDR3 protein. The repertoire includes around 51,000 distinct CDR3 sequences, about 73% of them detected once, and about a third sits in the top ten. The sequenced sample consisted of sorted CD4+, CD8+, or CD8+CD57+ T cells (not recorded which) from PBMCs. Receptors were obtained from a human donor in good health, serving as a control.

The rearrangement joins TRBV7-8 to TRBJ2-7, with a possible D match to TRBD2 (5 bases). V was cut by 4 bases and J by 3 bases, with 10 bases left in between. Germline CDR1 and CDR2: SGHVS and FQNEAQ. The CDR3 runs to 13 residues. The DNA for the CDR3 is TGTGCCAGCAGCTACGGGGAGTTCTACGAGCAGTACTTC. This sequence encodes CASSYGEFYEQYF.

The chain links TRBV19 to TRBJ1-6, with D maybe TRBD1 (5 bases). This CDR3 contains 15 residues. Trimming left V 5 bases short and J 4 bases short, with 12 bases between. The germline gives CDR1 LNHDA, CDR2 SQIVND (reference sequence). As DNA, the CDR3 is TGTGCCAGTAGTGACCGGGGGGGTTATAATTCACCCCTCCACTTT. Protein product: CASSDRGGYNSPLHF. The entire variable domain, with the rest obtained from reference TRBV19 and TRBJ1-6, is as follows: DGGITQSPKYLFRKEGQNVTLSCEQNLNHDAMYWYRQDPGQGLRLIYYSQIVNDFQKGDIAEGYSVSREKKESFPLTVTSAQKNPTAFYLCASSDRGGYNSPLHFGNGTRLTVT.

The rearrangement joins TRBV9 to TRBJ2-2; unclear D gene. There are 18 residues in the CDR3. CDR1 is SGDLS and CDR2 is YYNGEE in the germline V gene. The V end was cut by 0 bases, the J end by 2 bases, with 17 bases between. The CDR3 protein is CASSVAGQVSGNTGELFF. CDR3 nucleotides: TGTGCCAGCAGCGTAGCGGGCCAAGTGAGTGGAAACACCGGGGAGCTGTTTTTT.

This clonotype was recorded a few times. This sequence joins TRBV7-8 and TRBJ2-5; D may be TRBD2 (5 bases). CDR3 size: 14 residues. V lost 1 base and J lost 10, with 16 bases in between. CDR1 is SGHVS, CDR2 FQNEAQ, per germline. CDR3 amino acids: CASSLGVGVGDQYF. In DNA, the CDR3 is TGTGCCAGCAGCTTAGGGGTCGGGGTCGGGGACCAGTACTTC.

This clonotype occurred once. This rearrangement joins TRBV7-2 to TRBJ1-2, with TRBD1 matching 9 bases. Germline CDR1 and CDR2: SGHTA and FQGNSA. The CDR3 is 15 amino acids. The ends lost 2 bases at V and 6 bases at J; junction bases unmatched: 7. CDR3 nucleotides: TGTGCCAGCAGCTTAAGCCCCGGGACAGGGCATGGCTACACCTTC. Its protein product is CASSLSPGTGHGYTF.

This clonotype was counted only a few times. This sequence joins TRBV10-2 and TRBJ1-1; a possible D gene is TRBD1 (6 bases). V was shortened by 6 bases and J by 9 bases, with 17 bases between the two germline ends. CDR3 length: 13 residues. CDR1 is WSHSY, CDR2 SAAADI, per germline. DNA of the CDR3: TGCGCCAGCAGCCCGACAGGTATACTCCAAGCTTTCTTT. The encoded protein is CASSPTGILQAFF.

This chain connects TRBV10-3 to TRBJ1-2; the D gene is possibly TRBD1 (5 bases). Deletions cut 10 bases from V and 2 bases from J, with 14 bases between. In germline, CDR1 is ENHRY, CDR2 SYGVKD. The CDR3 is 13 residues long. CDR3 coding DNA: TGTGCCAGCAGCCCTGCAGGGAACTATGGCTACACCTTC. It yields the protein CASSPAGNYGYTF.

The J gene is TRBJ1-3, the V gene TRBV10-3, with a tentative D call TRBD1 (5 bases). The CDR3 runs 16 residues. The germline V and J ends were trimmed by 6 bases and 4 bases, with 19 bases remaining between them. In germline, CDR1 is ENHRY, CDR2 SYGVKD. The CDR3 reads CAIRAPDGRVGNTIYF. The CDR3 region has the DNA TGTGCCATCAGAGCTCCAGATGGCAGGGTAGGAAACACCATATATTTT.

This clonotype has at least ten counts. In nucleotides, the CDR3 is TGTGCCAGCAGCCAAGATTGGAGTCACGGACTAGCGGGTAGCGTGGAGCAGTACTTC. Amino acid sequence: CASSQDWSHGLAGSVEQYF. The J gene is TRBJ2-7, the V gene TRBV4-2; TRBD2 agrees at 11 bases. V dropped 0 bases and J dropped 7; count of bases not matched to a gene: 17. This CDR3 is built from 19 residues. Germline V CDR1 and CDR2: LGHNA, YNFKEQ.

The CDR3 sequence: CATSRDRPDTQYF. For the CDR3, the DNA is TGTGCCACCAGCAGAGACAGGCCAGATACGCAGTATTTT. This chain connects TRBV15 to TRBJ2-3; no firm D call. V lost 0 bases, J lost 4 bases, and 5 bases lay in between. Germline V gene sequence: CDR1 LNHNV, CDR2 YYDKDF (reference sequence). CDR3 length: 13 amino acids.

Remarks on this clonotype: The final CDR3 position lacks the conserved phenylalanine or tryptophan, pointing to a likely read error. The V and J genes are TRBV11-2 and TRBJ1-4; D uncertain. The CDR3 is 13 amino acids. Germline CDR1 is SGHAT and CDR2 is FQNNGV. CDR3: CVSSPRLNEKLFS. In DNA, the CDR3 is TGTGTCAGCAGCCCAAGGCTAAATGAAAAACTGTTTTCT.

The chain employs TRBV20-1 and TRBJ2-1; either TRBD1 or TRBD2 may supply D (5 bases each). Germline lookup yields CDR1 DFQATT and CDR2 SNEGSKA (reference sequence). The CDR3 has 13 amino acids. V lost 2 bases, J lost 5 bases, and 10 bases lay in between. The CDR3 DNA follows: TGCAGTGCTAGACCCGGGACCCACAATGAGCAGTTCTTC. Protein sequence: CSARPGTHNEQFF.

In DNA, the CDR3 is TGTGCCACCAGTGATCATCAGGGGGCAGATACGCAGTATTTT. Translation: CATSDHQGADTQYF. The V call is TRBV24-1, the J call TRBJ2-3; TRBD1 matches at 7 bases. The J segment lost 4 bases and the V segment lost 3 bases, leaving 3 bases of the junction unmatched. This CDR3 has 14 residues. CDR1 is KGHDR and CDR2 is SFDVKD in the germline V gene.

Many counts were recorded for this clonotype. The chain joins TRBV12-3 or TRBV12-4 to TRBJ2-4, with a weak D call TRBD2 (5 bases). The CDR3 contains 15 residues. Trimming left V 3 bases short and J 0 bases short, with 9 bases between. CDR3 sequence reads: CASSFVEGAKNIQYF. The CDR3 coding sequence is TGTGCCAGCAGTTTTGTAGAGGGAGCCAAAAACATTCAGTACTTC.

This clonotype appeared a few times. The rearrangement joins TRBV7-9 to TRBJ2-1; D uncertain. Trimming cost V 5 bases and J 7 bases, with 6 bases left between them. Germline assignment: CDR1 SEHNR and CDR2 FQNEAQ (reference sequence). The CDR3 consists of 11 residues. CDR3 DNA: TGTGCCAGCAGCCCACAAAATGAGCAGTTCTTC. Translating gives CASSPQNEQFF.

The CDR3 nucleotides read TGCAGCGGACTAGCGGGAGACTACCAAGAGACCCAGTACTTC. Translation gives CSGLAGDYQETQYF. The J gene is TRBJ2-5, the V gene TRBV29-1, with 12 bases aligning to TRBD2. J gave up 0 bases and V 7 bases, and 3 bases lay outside the gene matches. This CDR3 has 14 amino acids. The germline gives CDR1 SQVTM, CDR2 ANQGSEA.

The chain employs TRBV12-3 or TRBV12-4 and TRBJ2-2; weak D call: TRBD2 (6 bases). V was shortened by 1 base and J by 6 bases, with 9 bases between the two germline ends. The CDR3 is made up of 14 amino acids. DNA of the CDR3: TGTGCCAGCAGTTTAGGACCGGGGGCCGGGGAGCTGTTTTTT. As protein: CASSLGPGAGELFF.

The chain uses TRBV11-2 and TRBJ2-1; no firm D call. The CDR3 has 12 residues. With 4 bases removed from V and 10 bases from J, the gap between germline ends came to 11 bases. From germline, CDR1 is SGHAT and CDR2 FQNNGV. As DNA, the CDR3 is TGTGCCAGCAGCTCAACATCTAACGAGCAGTTCTTC. Protein product: CASSSTSNEQFF.

The chain couples TRBV20-1 to TRBJ2-3; unclear D gene. The CDR3 totals 14 residues. CDR1 and CDR2 (germline): DFQATT, SNEGSKA (reference sequence). V lost 7 bases and J 2 bases, leaving 16 bases between the germline ends. The CDR3 DNA reads as TGCAGTGTCGGCGTTCCAGGAGTCACAGATACGCAGTATTTT. Its translation is CSVGVPGVTDTQYF.

By sample share, this clonotype is medium-sized. The chain joins TRBV29-1 to TRBJ1-1; D unresolved. Trimming stripped 6 bases from V and 7 bases from J, with 18 bases between. Per the germline V gene, CDR1 is SQVTM and CDR2 is ANQGSEA. This CDR3 is 13 amino acids long. CDR3 in DNA: TGCAGCGTCGTCTCATTAGGAGGGCTTGAAGCTTTCTTT. It codes for CSVVSLGGLEAFF.

The CDR3, as DNA: TGTGCCAGCAGGCGTGGCGGGAACACCGGGGAGCTGTTTTTT. Translation: CASRRGGNTGELFF. The genes are TRBV6-1 and TRBJ2-2; D not certain. V was clipped by 6 bases and J by 1 base, with 9 bases between them. Germline CDR1 is MNHNS and CDR2 is SASEGT. The CDR3 contains 14 residues.